This T cell receptor (beta chain) was documented in a study of circulating CD8 cells and anti-PD-1 response in melanoma. Sorting of live CD3+CD8+TCRalphabeta+ cells by PD-1 and/or TIGIT gave four subsets. Germline assignment: CDR1 MNHNS and CDR2 SASEGT. Trimming left V 3 bases short and J 7 bases short, with 12 bases between. The CDR3 covers 14 residues. TCR libraries were prepared from around 15 ng of total RNA with the QIAseq Immune Repertoire TCR panel. TCRdb reanalysed the reads using MiXCR and keeps one entry per CDR3 protein. The repertoire holds around 900 distinct CDR3 sequences, with roughly 8% as singletons. Only a few counts were recorded for this clonotype.

The gene calls are TRBV6-1 and TRBJ2-2; D possibly corresponds to TRBD1 (5 bases). This clonotype was sampled from a human donor with melanoma. Source: CD8+ T cells from PBMCs, taken at baseline or after one month of anti-PD-1 therapy (not recorded which). The CDR3 nucleotides are TGTGCCAGCAGTGACAGGGTGGTCAGCGGGGAGCTGTTTTTT. Encoded protein: CASSDRVVSGELFF.